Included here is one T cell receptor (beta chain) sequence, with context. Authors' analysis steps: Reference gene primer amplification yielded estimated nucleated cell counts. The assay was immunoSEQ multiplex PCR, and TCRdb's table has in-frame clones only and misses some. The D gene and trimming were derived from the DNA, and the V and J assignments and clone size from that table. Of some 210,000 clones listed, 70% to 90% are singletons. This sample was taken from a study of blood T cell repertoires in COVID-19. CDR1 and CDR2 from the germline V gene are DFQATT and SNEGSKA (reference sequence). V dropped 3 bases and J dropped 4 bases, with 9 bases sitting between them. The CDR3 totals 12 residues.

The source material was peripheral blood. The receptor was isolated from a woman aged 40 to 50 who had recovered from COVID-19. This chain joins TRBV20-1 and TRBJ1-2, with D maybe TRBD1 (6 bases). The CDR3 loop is CSASGGGYGYTF. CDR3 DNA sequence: TGCAGTGCTAGTGGAGGGGGCTATGGCTACACCTTC.